The T cell receptor (beta chain) under discussion was sequenced for a study of shared clonotypes between healthy human individuals. Trimming cost V 5 bases and J 16 bases; bases outside gene matches: 11. CDR1 MNHEY and CDR2 SVGAGI come from the germline V gene. CDR3 size: 13 residues. CD4+ cells underwent separation, giving CD45RA+ naive and CD45RA-negative memory subsets. As handled by the study authors: From ImmunoSEQ came sequences covering only the junction and carrying no quality scores, so filtering differed. Clones were read by immunoSEQ multiplex PCR, and TCRdb kept only the in-frame ones, dropping some. V and J calls and clone size follow that table, whereas D and trimming were derived from the DNA. The data hold under 1,100,000 clones, with 75% to 80% observed a single time.

Sequenced material: memory CD4+ T cells from PBMCs. This sample's subset: CD45RA-negative fraction. This chain connects TRBV6-5 to TRBJ2-1; TRBD1 matches 10 bases. The TCR comes from a young man in good health. Some clones in this sample may be carry-over from other donors' samples. The CDR3 coding sequence is TGTGCCAGCAGTAAGACAGGGGGCCCCTCTATATTCTTC. Translating it yields CASSKTGGPSIFF.